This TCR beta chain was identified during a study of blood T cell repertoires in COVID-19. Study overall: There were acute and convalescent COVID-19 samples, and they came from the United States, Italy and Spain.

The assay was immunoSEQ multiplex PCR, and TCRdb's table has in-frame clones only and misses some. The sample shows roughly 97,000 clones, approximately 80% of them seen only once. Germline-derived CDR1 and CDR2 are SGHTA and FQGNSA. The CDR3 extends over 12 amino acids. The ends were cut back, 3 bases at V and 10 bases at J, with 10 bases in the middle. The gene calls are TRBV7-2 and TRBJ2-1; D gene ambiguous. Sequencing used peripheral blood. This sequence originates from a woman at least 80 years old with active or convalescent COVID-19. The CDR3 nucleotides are TGTGCCAGCAGCTTCGCAGCCAGGGAGCAGTTCTTC. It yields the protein CASSFAAREQFF.